Presented here are 15 T cell receptor beta chains from one specimen sequenced in a study of cytomegalovirus exposure and HLA in healthy donors. Assay: immunoSEQ multiplex PCR; the TCRdb copy retains only in-frame clones and omits some. The sample has almost 200,000 clones; about three quarters are singletons. What was sequenced was PBMCs. These receptor sequences come from a woman between 25 and 40 years old in good health and CMV-seronegative.

The rearrangement joins TRBV7-2 to TRBJ2-3; TRBD2 matches 13 bases. The CDR3 covers 17 residues. Germline V gene sequence: CDR1 SGHTA, CDR2 FQGNSA. Trimming at V came to 0 bases and at J to 4 bases, leaving 4 bases not matched to a gene. In DNA form, the CDR3 reads TGTGCCAGCAGCTTAGCAGGGACTAGCGGGACCGCAGATACGCAGTATTTT. Its translation is CASSLAGTSGTADTQYF.

This chain uses TRBV18 with TRBJ1-5, with D tentatively TRBD1 (5 bases). CDR3 length equals 15 residues. CDR1 and CDR2 (germline): KGHSH, LQKENI. Trimming took 4 bases from V and 9 from J, leaving 19 bases between them. This CDR3 is CASSLGSGPQGPQHF. The CDR3 DNA sequence: TGTGCCAGCTCACTCGGTTCAGGGCCTCAGGGGCCCCAGCATTTT.

The gene calls are TRBV28 and TRBJ1-5, with TRBD1 as a possible D gene (5 bases). The CDR3 spans 11 residues. The germline V gene has CDR1 MDHEN and CDR2 SYDVKM. The V gene lost 11 bases and the J gene lost 4 bases, with 9 bases spanning the gap. The CDR3 nucleotides are TGTGCCGGAGACAGAAATCAGCCCCAGCATTTT. Residues: CAGDRNQPQHF.

CDR3 in amino acids: CSVEVGEGTEAFF. Here the CDR3 DNA reads TGCAGCGTTGAAGTGGGTGAGGGAACTGAAGCTTTCTTT. The rearrangement joins TRBV29-1 to TRBJ1-1; D is uncertain. The V end lost 1 base, the J end lost 5 bases, and 11 bases lay between the germline ends. The CDR3 contains 13 residues. Germline loops: CDR1 SQVTM, CDR2 ANQGSEA. The full variable domain, with the rest looked up from reference TRBV29-1 and TRBJ1-1, is SAVISQKPSRDICQRGTSLTIQCQVDSQVTMMFWYRQQPGQSLTLIATANQGSEATYESGFVIDKFPISRPNLTFSTLTVSNMSPEDSSIYLCSVEVGEGTEAFFGQGTRLTVV.

About this clone itself: Distinct nucleotide sequences in the sample also encode this CDR3. This chain uses TRBV5-1 with TRBJ2-1; D possibly corresponds to TRBD2 (7 bases). The germline gives CDR1 SGHRS, CDR2 YFSETQ. The CDR3 consists of 14 residues. The germline V and J ends were trimmed by 4 bases and 4 bases, with 12 bases remaining between them. DNA of the CDR3: TGCGCCAGCAGCCTCGGGGGGCCGTACAATGAGCAGTTCTTC. Translation gives CASSLGGPYNEQFF.

J is TRBJ2-5 and V is TRBV4-1; D ambiguous. The CDR3 length is 12 residues. The germline V gene encodes CDR1 MGHRA and CDR2 YSYEKL. The V and J ends lost 3 bases and 7 bases respectively, with 9 bases between them. The CDR3 loop is CASSQIRGTQYF. The CDR3 DNA reads as TGCGCCAGCAGCCAGATTAGAGGGACCCAGTACTTC.

This rearrangement joins TRBV6-5 to TRBJ2-7; TRBD2 matches 11 bases. This CDR3 spans 15 amino acids. Germline trimming cut 0 bases from V and 2 bases from J; bases unmatched to any gene: 0. Germline V gene lookup returns CDR1 MNHEY and CDR2 SVGAGI. The CDR3 nucleotides are TGTGCCAGCAGTTACTCGGGACTAGCGGCCTACGAGCAGTACTTC. This codes for CASSYSGLAAYEQYF.

The V and J genes are TRBV5-4 and TRBJ1-6; D remains ambiguous. The CDR3 extends over 12 amino acids. Trimming took 1 base from V and 8 from J, leaving 4 bases between them. Germline-derived CDR1 and CDR2 are SGHNT and YYREEE (reference sequence). Written as DNA, the CDR3 is TGTGCCAGCAGCTTGCCAGATTCACCCCTCCACTTT. This codes for CASSLPDSPLHF.

J is TRBJ1-4 and V is TRBV5-1, with D possibly being TRBD1 (6 bases). CDR3 size: 15 residues. The germline gives CDR1 SGHRS, CDR2 YFSETQ. Trimming stripped 0 bases from V and 4 bases from J, with 10 bases between. CDR3 nucleotide sequence: TGCGCCAGCAGCTTGGAAGGGGGTCATAATGAAAAACTGTTTTTT. It translates to CASSLEGGHNEKLFF.

The V and J genes are TRBV6-6 and TRBJ2-1; no definite D call. The germline V gene has CDR1 MNHNY and CDR2 SVGAGI (reference sequence). This CDR3 has 13 amino acids. V was pared by 8 bases and J by 8 bases, with 16 bases between. This chain's CDR3 is CASLDSDRDEQFF. Here the CDR3 DNA reads TGTGCCAGCCTAGACTCCGACCGCGATGAGCAGTTCTTC.

V and J are TRBV18 and TRBJ1-1; D call uncertain. The V gene's germline CDR1 is KGHSH and CDR2 LQKENI. The CDR3 runs to 14 residues. V lost 3 bases and J 1 base, leaving 9 bases between the germline ends. The CDR3, as DNA: TGTGCCAGCTCACCTTCTGCTAGGAACACTGAAGCTTTCTTT. Encoded protein: CASSPSARNTEAFF.

The V and J genes are TRBV4-2 and TRBJ2-3; TRBD2 matches at 14 bases. V lost 3 bases, J lost 4 bases, and 0 bases stayed unmatched. The CDR3 runs 15 residues. Looked up from germline, CDR1 is LGHNA and CDR2 is YNFKEQ. CDR3 coding DNA: TGTGCCAGCAGCCAGACTAGCGGGGGGGCAGATACGCAGTATTTT. Its translation: CASSQTSGGADTQYF.

The chain employs TRBV6-5 and TRBJ2-7, with 8 bases fitting TRBD2. The CDR3 loop spans 15 amino acids. Losses at the gene ends were 6 bases for V and 1 base for J; bases not matched to a gene: 8. Germline CDR1 and CDR2: MNHEY and SVGAGI. The CDR3 nucleotides read TGTGCCAGCAGACAAACGGGAGGGGGTTCCTACGAGCAGTACTTC. Translating it yields CASRQTGGGSYEQYF.

The V call is TRBV9, the J call TRBJ2-3, with 10 bases that match TRBD2. This CDR3 is 16 amino acids long. From germline, CDR1 is SGDLS and CDR2 YYNGEE. V shed 4 bases and J 0 bases; nucleotides not matched to a gene: 5. CDR3 residues: CASSILSGGSTDTQYF. Here the CDR3 DNA reads TGTGCCAGCAGCATCCTTAGCGGGGGGAGCACAGATACGCAGTATTTT. Variable domain in full (rest from reference TRBV9 and TRBJ2-3): DSGVTQTPKHLITATGQRVTLRCSPRSGDLSVYWYQQSLDQGLQFLIQYYNGEERAKGNILERFSAQQFPDLHSELNLSSLELGDSALYFCASSILSGGSTDTQYFGPGTRLTVL.

V gene TRBV4-2 combines with J gene TRBJ1-4; D may be TRBD1 (6 bases). The V and J ends lost 4 bases and 3 bases respectively, with 18 bases between them. CDR3 length: 17 amino acids. Looked up from germline, CDR1 is LGHNA and CDR2 is YNFKEQ. CDR3 in DNA: TGTGCCAGCAGCCGCGGTGATCGACAGGACCCTAATGAAAAACTGTTTTTT. It is translated as CASSRGDRQDPNEKLFF.